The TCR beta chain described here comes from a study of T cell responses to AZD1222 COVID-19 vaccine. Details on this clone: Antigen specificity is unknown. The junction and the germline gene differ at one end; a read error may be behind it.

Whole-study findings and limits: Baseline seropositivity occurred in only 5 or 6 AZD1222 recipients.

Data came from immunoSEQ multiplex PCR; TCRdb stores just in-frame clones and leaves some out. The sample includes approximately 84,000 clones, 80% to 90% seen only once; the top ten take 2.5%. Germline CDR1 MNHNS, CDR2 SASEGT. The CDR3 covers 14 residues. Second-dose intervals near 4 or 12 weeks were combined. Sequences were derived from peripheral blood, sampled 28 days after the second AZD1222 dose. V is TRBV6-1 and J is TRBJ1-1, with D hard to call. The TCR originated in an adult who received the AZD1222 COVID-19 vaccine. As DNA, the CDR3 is TGTGCCAGCAGTGAACGCCGGGAGAACGCTGAAGCTTTCTTT. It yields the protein CASSERRENAEAFF.